This T cell receptor (beta chain) was retrieved from a study of post-analysis software for immune sequencing data. On this clonotype: What it recognizes is unknown.

Study outcomes and limitations: TRBV5-6, TRBV5-1 and TRBV20-1 belonged to a set of about 5 TRBV segments that were more frequent in patients than controls.

Prepared TCR beta cDNA libraries contained unique molecular identifiers. Each CDR3 protein gets one entry after TCRdb re-called the PCR reads with MiXCR. Here the sample spans hundreds of thousands of distinct CDR3 sequences, around 50% being singletons. The CDR3 spans 16 residues. V was cut by 1 base and J by 2 bases, with 11 bases left in between. The gene calls are TRBV12-3 or TRBV12-4 and TRBJ1-4; weak D call: TRBD1 (5 bases). This TCR was sampled from a girl aged 10 to 17 with multiple sclerosis. Source material: blood. The CDR3 coding sequence is TGTGCCAGCAGTTTAGAGCCCGGGGCGACTAATGAAAAACTGTTTTTT. Residues: CASSLEPGATNEKLFF.